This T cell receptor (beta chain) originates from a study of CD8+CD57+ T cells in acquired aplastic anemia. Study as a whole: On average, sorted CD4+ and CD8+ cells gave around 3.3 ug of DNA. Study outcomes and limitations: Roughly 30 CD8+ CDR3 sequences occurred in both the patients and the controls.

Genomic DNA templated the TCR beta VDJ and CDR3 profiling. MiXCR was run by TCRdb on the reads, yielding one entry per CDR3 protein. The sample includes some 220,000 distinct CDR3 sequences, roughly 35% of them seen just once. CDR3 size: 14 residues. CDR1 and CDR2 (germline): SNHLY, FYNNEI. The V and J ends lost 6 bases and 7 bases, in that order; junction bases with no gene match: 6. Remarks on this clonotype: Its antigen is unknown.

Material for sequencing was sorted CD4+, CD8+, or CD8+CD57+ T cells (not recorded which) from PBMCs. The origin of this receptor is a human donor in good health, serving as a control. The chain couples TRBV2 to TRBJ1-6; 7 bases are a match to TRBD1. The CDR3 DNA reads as TGTGCCAGCAGCTCCGGGACAGCCAATTCACCCCTCCACTTT. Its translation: CASSSGTANSPLHF. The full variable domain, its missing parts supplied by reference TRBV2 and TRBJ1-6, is EPEVTQTPSHQVTQMGQEVILRCVPISNHLYFYWYRQILGQKVEFLVSFYNNEISEKSEIFDDQFSVERPDGSNFTLKIRSTKLEDSAMYFCASSSGTANSPLHFGNGTRLTVT.